This T cell receptor beta chain came from a study of blood T cell repertoires in COVID-19. Sequencing was performed with immunoSEQ multiplex PCR; in TCRdb, only in-frame clones are kept and a portion is missing. The sample comprises some 130,000 clones, 70% to 90% of which are singletons, and more than 3.5% rests with the top ten. The CDR3 is 13 residues long. Trimming cost V 4 bases and J 5 bases, with 12 bases left between them. The germline gives CDR1 SGHRS, CDR2 YFSETQ. Assignment of participants to cohorts was predicated upon participant-reported clinical history. This clone was observed a single time.

The sequenced sample was PBMCs or T cells enriched from blood (not recorded which). The V call is TRBV5-1, the J call TRBJ1-2; a possible D gene is TRBD1 (5 bases). The clonotype originates from a man in his fifties or sixties who had recovered from COVID-19. Here the CDR3 reads CASSPDSLYGYTF. In DNA form, the CDR3 reads TGCGCCAGCAGCCCCGACAGCCTATATGGCTACACCTTC.